Listed below are T cell receptor beta chains from one sample, sequenced in a study of metastatic and nonmetastatic thyroid tumors. TCRdb re-called the PCR reads through MiXCR. The sample includes approximately 26,000 clones, 25% to 30% of them seen just once. Sequenced: blood. The receptors here all came from a female donor with papillary thyroid cancer or a benign thyroid nodule (not recorded which). Some clones in this sample may be carry-over from other donors' samples. Both conserved end residues are part of each CDR3. D genes are given only for firm matches. Only some rows state a clone size, as once, few, many or a class for expanded clones.

TRBV9,15,TRBJ1-3,many,NA,TGTGCCAGCAGCGTCGATCATAACTCTGGAAACACCATATATTTT,CASSVDHNSGNTIYF
TRBV6-1,15,TRBJ1-3,few,NA,TGTGCCAGCAGTGAAGCCCCAAGCTCTGGAAACACCATATATTTT,CASSEAPSSGNTIYF
TRBV12-3/TRBV12-4,14,TRBJ1-2,NA,NA,TGTGCCAGCAGTTTAATCAGGGAGGGGTATGGCTACACCTTC,CASSLIREGYGYTF
TRBV7-3,13,TRBJ2-1,NA,NA,TGTGCCAGCAGCTCCTGTCGTGGGAATGAGCGGTTCTTC,CASSSCRGNERFF
TRBV4-1,14,TRBJ1-2,NA,NA,TGCGCCAGCAGCCAAGAGGGGGGGTTAAGTGGCTACACCTTC,CASSQEGGLSGYTF
TRBV11-2,16,TRBJ2-7,many,NA,TGTGCCAGCAGCCCTCGCCGACTGACGGTGGGTTACGAGCAGTACTTC,CASSPRRLTVGYEQYF
TRBV19,13,TRBJ2-7,medium-sized,NA,TGTGCCAGTAGTATTGGCCAATCCTACGAGCAGTACTTC,CASSIGQSYEQYF
TRBV11-3,13,TRBJ2-2,NA,NA,TGTGCCAGCATTCCAACGTGGCCCGGGGAGCTGTTTTTT,CASIPTWPGELFF
TRBV6-5,17,TRBJ1-5,NA,NA,TGTGCCAGCAGTTACGGGGCAGGCCAAACGGGGAATCAGCCCCAGCATTTT,CASSYGAGQTGNQPQHF
TRBV16,14,TRBJ2-2,NA,TRBD1,TGTGCCAGCAGTCCGAGGGGGCGAGGAGGGGAGCTGTTTTTT,CASSPRGRGGELFF
TRBV2,15,TRBJ2-1,NA,NA,TGTGCCAGCAGTATAACCGGTACACCCTCCGATGAGCAGTTCTTC,CASSITGTPSDEQFF
TRBV14,12,TRBJ2-7,many,TRBD2,TGTGCCGGATTAGCGGGAGGGCGCGAGCAGTACTTC,CAGLAGGREQYF
TRBV2,11,TRBJ1-2,medium-sized,NA,TGTGCCAGCAGTGAGGGAGATGGCTACACCTTC,CASSEGDGYTF
TRBV20-1,14,TRBJ2-1,many,TRBD2,TGCAGTGCTAGTGAAAGCGGGAGGGGAAATGAGCAGTTCTTC,CSASESGRGNEQFF
TRBV20-1,14,TRBJ2-5,many,NA,TGCAGTGCTAGAGATTGGGGGGGCCGGGAGACCCAGTACTTC,CSARDWGGRETQYF
TRBV20-1,16,TRBJ1-5,many,NA,TGCAGTGCTAGAGATTTGGGCGCGGGTAGCAATCAGCCCCAGCATTTT,CSARDLGAGSNQPQHF
TRBV20-1,15,TRBJ1-5,many,NA,TGCAGTGCTAGAGGGGGCGGGGGAGCGGCTCAGCCCCAGCATTTT,CSARGGGGAAQPQHF
TRBV28,12,TRBJ2-6,medium-sized,NA,TGTGCCAGCAGTTCGGGGGCCAACGTCCTGACTTTC,CASSSGANVLTF
TRBV7-7,14,TRBJ2-1,NA,NA,TGTGCTAGCATCTCAGCAGGGGCGGGCAATGAGCAGTTCTTC,CASISAGAGNEQFF
TRBV14,13,TRBJ2-1,many,NA,TGTGCCAGCAGCCAAAGCCAGGGGTCCGGGCAGTTCTTC,CASSQSQGSGQFF
TRBV7-3,13,TRBJ2-7,NA,NA,TGTGCCAGCAGCTTAACGGAGGTTTCCGAGCAGTACTTC,CASSLTEVSEQYF
TRBV27,17,TRBJ1-5,many,NA,TGTGCCAGCAGTCCCAGTGATTGGGGCAGGGGCCATCAGCCCCAGCATTTT,CASSPSDWGRGHQPQHF